These 8 T cell receptor beta chains were all obtained from the same sample, sequenced in a study of vaccination effects on CD4 cells after COVID-19. Clones were sequenced by immunoSEQ multiplex PCR, and TCRdb holds only the in-frame ones, with some missing. The data contain 25,000 to 30,000 clones, 65% to 90% of them singletons. No antigen is known for these receptors. Peptide-pool stimulation followed by sequencing identified expanded antigen-specific CD4+ clonotypes in the ViraFEST assay. Researchers isolated CD4+ T cells once 9 to 11 days of culture had elapsed. Every participant took two doses of the BNT162b2 or mRNA-1273 vaccine. The sequencing used CD4+ T cells from PBMCs cultured with SARS-CoV-2 spike peptides, collected after COVID-19 vaccination. These receptors came from a human donor who received a COVID-19 vaccine. Some clones in this sample may be carry-over from other donors' samples.

CDR3 protein: CASSEYLRVGLYSNQPQHF. CDR3 in DNA: TGTGCCAGCAGTGAATACCTCAGGGTGGGCCTATATAGCAATCAGCCCCAGCATTTT. This rearrangement joins TRBV6-1 to TRBJ1-5, with D possibly TRBD1 on 5 matching bases. V was shortened by 2 bases and J by 0 bases, with 20 bases between the two germline ends. The CDR3 spans 19 residues. The germline V gene encodes CDR1 MNHNS and CDR2 SASEGT.

The V call is TRBV7-3, the J call TRBJ1-1, with a tentative D call TRBD1 (6 bases). The CDR3 has 13 amino acids. Germline assignment: CDR1 SGHTA and CDR2 FQGTGA. V was pared by 5 bases and J by 6 bases, with 13 bases between. The CDR3 sequence: CASSPAGVAEAFF. The CDR3 nucleotides are TGTGCCAGCAGCCCCGCAGGGGTAGCTGAAGCTTTCTTT. Combining the CDR3 with reference TRBV7-3 and TRBJ1-1 gives the whole variable domain GAGVSQTPSNKVTEKGKYVELRCDPISGHTALYWYRQSLGQGPEFLIYFQGTGAADDSGLPNDRFFAVRPEGSVSTLKIQRTERGDSAVYLCASSPAGVAEAFFGQGTRLTVV.

The gene calls are TRBV7-9 and TRBJ2-3, with D unresolved. The CDR3 runs 15 residues. V lost 2 bases and J 2 bases, leaving 11 bases between the germline ends. Germline V CDR1 and CDR2: SEHNR, FQNEAQ (reference sequence). This chain's CDR3 is CASSLSSAPTDTQYF. CDR3 DNA: TGTGCCAGCAGCTTAAGCTCGGCGCCCACAGATACGCAGTATTTT.

The rearrangement links TRBV7-2 to TRBJ1-3; D gene uncertain. The CDR3 covers 13 residues. With 7 bases removed from V and 1 base from J, the gap between germline ends came to 8 bases. CDR1 and CDR2 from the germline V gene are SGHTA and FQGNSA. CDR3: CASTPASGNTIYF. The CDR3 bases are TGTGCCAGCACCCCGGCTTCTGGAAACACCATATATTTT.

The CDR3 protein is CASSPSWDSGNTIYF. DNA of the CDR3: TGTGCCAGTAGTCCCAGCTGGGACTCTGGAAACACCATATATTTT. The rearrangement joins TRBV19 to TRBJ1-3; D unresolved. The V gene lost 5 bases and the J gene lost 0 bases, with 11 bases spanning the gap. The germline V gene encodes CDR1 LNHDA and CDR2 SQIVND (reference sequence). The CDR3 has 15 residues.

The chain joins TRBV4-1 to TRBJ2-5; D is undetermined. Trimming stripped 3 bases from V and 2 bases from J, with 10 bases between. Germline V gene data show CDR1 as MGHRA and CDR2 as YSYEKL. The CDR3 runs 14 residues. The CDR3 sequence is CASSQPELQETQYF. CDR3 nucleotides: TGCGCCAGCAGCCAGCCCGAATTGCAAGAGACCCAGTACTTC.

This chain joins TRBV18 and TRBJ2-1; D is undetermined. Germline V gives CDR1 KGHSH, CDR2 LQKENI. CDR3 size: 14 residues. Between the trimmed V and J ends, which lost 3 bases and 14 bases, there was a span of 20 bases. The CDR3 DNA sequence: TGTGCCAGCTCACCCCCCGGCTCAAGTCAGGTGGAGTTCTTC. Translation gives CASSPPGSSQVEFF. The full variable domain, in which reference TRBV18 and TRBJ2-1 provide the parts outside the CDR3, is NAGVMQNPRHLVRRRGQEARLRCSPMKGHSHVYWYRQLPEEGLKFMVYLQKENIIDESGMPKERFSAEFPKEGPSILRIQQVVRGDSAAYFCASSPPGSSQVEFFGPGTRLTVL.

The V call is TRBV19, the J call TRBJ1-1, with D maybe TRBD1 (5 bases). Trimming shortened V by 6 bases and J by 4 bases, and 12 bases separated the two germline ends. Looked up from germline, CDR1 is LNHDA and CDR2 is SQIVND (reference sequence). The CDR3 contains 13 residues. The CDR3 DNA reads as TGTGCCAGTAGGGACGCTGGGGGCACTGAAGCTTTCTTT. This gives the protein CASRDAGGTEAFF.